In its sample, the clone carrying this T cell receptor (beta chain) was seen many times. Its cognate antigen is unknown. Sampling of bone marrow took place during active disease in every patient. The library was built from around 0.4 ug RNA with molecular barcoded adaptors for alpha/delta and beta/gamma chains. TCRdb re-derived calls from the reads in MiXCR, one entry per CDR3 protein. The table includes over 50,000 distinct CDR3 sequences, 15% to 20% detected once. The trim removed 7 bases at V and 4 bases at J, leaving 13 bases unmatched. The CDR3 sequence is 16 residues long. Germline CDR1 reads LNHDA; CDR2 reads SQIVND (reference sequence). The sample originates from a study of read filtering for tumor transcriptome and immune sequencing. In the study overall: 8 patients were R-ISS I, roughly 15 were R-ISS II, 6 or 7 were R-ISS III. IR-seq gave about 3.5 to 11 million TCR reads per sample; RNA-seq gave about 75 to 1,300.

Overall study findings and caveats: Compared with RNA-seq, IR-seq gave much higher clonotype depth and reliability.

V gene TRBV19 combines with J gene TRBJ1-5; 7 nucleotides match TRBD1. This TCR was recovered from a donor at least 40 years old with multiple myeloma. Sequencing input: a population of CD138-negative cells sorted from bone marrow. CDR3 sequence (DNA): TGTGCCAGTATCCAGGGGACAGCCGGGGGAAATCAGCCCCAGCATTTT. Translation: CASIQGTAGGNQPQHF.